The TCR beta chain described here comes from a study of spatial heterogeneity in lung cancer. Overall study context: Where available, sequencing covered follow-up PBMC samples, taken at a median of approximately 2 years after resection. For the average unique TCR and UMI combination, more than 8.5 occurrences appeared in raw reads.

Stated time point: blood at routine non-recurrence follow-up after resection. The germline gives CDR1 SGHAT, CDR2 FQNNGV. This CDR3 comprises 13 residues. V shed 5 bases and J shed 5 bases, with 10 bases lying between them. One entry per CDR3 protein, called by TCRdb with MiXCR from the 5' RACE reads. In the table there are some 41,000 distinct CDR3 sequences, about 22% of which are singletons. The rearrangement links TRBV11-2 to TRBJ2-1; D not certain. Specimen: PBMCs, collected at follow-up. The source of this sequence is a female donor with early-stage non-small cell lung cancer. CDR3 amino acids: CASSPSSNNEQFF. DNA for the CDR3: TGTGCCAGCAGCCCTTCATCGAACAATGAGCAGTTCTTC.